The 21 T cell receptor beta chains below come from one sample, sequenced in a study of Tregs in tolerant kidney transplant recipients. Some clones are missing from TCRdb's copy, which holds only in-frame ones; the method was immunoSEQ multiplex PCR. The table lists approximately 50,000 clones. The source was CD4+ T cells from blood, collected before the transplant. These receptors all come from a human donor who received a combined kidney and bone marrow transplant.

Notes on this clone: The read terminates 3 residues ahead of where the CDR3 ends, so the germline J gene completes it. The chain combines TRBV7-9 with TRBJ2-7; TRBD1 agrees at 7 bases. Germline CDR1 SEHNR, CDR2 FQNEAQ (reference sequence). The V and J ends lost 5 bases and 4 bases, in that order; junction bases with no gene match: 11. This CDR3 contains 15 residues. The CDR3 bases that were read are TGTGCCAGCAGCCGTGGGGGACAGCGATCGTACGAG. This encodes CASSRGGQRSYE. In full, the CDR3 reads CASSRGGQRSYEQYF.

Concerning this clone itself: The read ends 3 residues shy of where the CDR3 ends; the end is completed using the germline J gene. The V call is TRBV6-1, the J call TRBJ1-1, with 7 bases lining up with TRBD1. Germline-derived CDR1 and CDR2 are MNHNS and SASEGT. This CDR3 is built from 15 residues. V gave up 1 base and J gave up 5 bases; unmatched junction bases: 7. The CDR3 DNA, read in part, is TGTGCCAGCAGTGAAGACCACAGGGGTGGTACTGAA. Translation: CASSEDHRGGTE. The whole CDR3 sequence reads CASSEDHRGGTEAFF.

Comment on this clone: The CDR3 end lies 3 residues beyond the end of the read and is filled in from the germline J gene. V and J are TRBV20-1 and TRBJ2-2, with TRBD1 identical over 9 bases. Germline-derived CDR1 and CDR2 are DFQATT and SNEGSKA (reference sequence). The CDR3 has 13 amino acids. The DNA read from the CDR3 is TGCAGTGCAACCGGGACAGGGTATGAAAAG. Translation gives CSATGTGYEK. The full CDR3 sequence reads CSATGTGYEKLFF.

A word on this clone: The read gets to within 3 residues of the CDR3 end, and the germline J gene fills in the rest. The chain is built from TRBV7-7 and TRBJ1-5; 10 nucleotides align to TRBD1. Germline V gene data show CDR1 as SSHAT and CDR2 as FNYEAQ (reference sequence). The length of the CDR3 is 18 residues. The V gene end was trimmed by 5 bases and the J gene end by 2 bases; junction bases not matched to a gene: 12. The CDR3 protein is CASSRMGDRGSGNQPQHF. The CDR3 bases that were read are TGTGCCAGCAGCCGCATGGGGGACAGGGGATCGGGCAATCAGCCC.

Worth noting for this clone: The CDR3 end is not reached by the read, which stops 3 residues before it; the germline J gene fills it in. The rearrangement uses TRBV30 and TRBJ1-2, with 12 bases fitting TRBD1. Germline V gives CDR1 GTSNPN, CDR2 SVGIG (reference sequence). CDR3 length: 15 residues. The junction had 9 bases not matched to a gene; V was cut back by 4 bases and J by 6 bases. CDR3 DNA, as far as it was read: TGTGCCTGGATGCGGGCCGGGACAGGGGGCGATGGC. This translates into CAWMRAGTGGDG. The complete CDR3 reads CAWMRAGTGGDGYTF.

Of note for this clone: The read ends 3 residues before the CDR3 terminus; that terminus is restored from the germline J gene. The genes are TRBV7-9 and TRBJ1-2; no firm D call. Germline values: CDR1 SEHNR, CDR2 FQNEAQ (reference sequence). This CDR3 contains 13 residues. CDR3 DNA (partial): TGTGCCAGCAGCTTAGTGTCCACCGGGGGC. This codes for CASSLVSTGG. The CDR3 in full is CASSLVSTGGYTF.

Note on this clone: The read terminates 3 residues before the CDR3 end, so the remaining end is supplied by the germline J gene. This chain connects TRBV19 to TRBJ1-4, with D possibly TRBD1 on 5 matching bases. The germline CDR1 and CDR2 sequences are LNHDA and SQIVND (reference sequence). Deletions cut 4 bases from V and 5 bases from J, with 11 bases between. The CDR3 length is 14 residues. The CDR3 loop reads CASSRGTKNEKLFF. The sequenced part of the CDR3 DNA is TGTGCCAGTAGTAGGGGGACTAAAAATGAAAAA.

Worth noting for this clone: The CDR3 is cut off 3 residues early in the read; its end comes from the germline J gene. V usage is TRBV11-2 and J usage is TRBJ2-5, with 10 bases matching TRBD1. Germline V gene sequence: CDR1 SGHAT, CDR2 FQNNGV. The CDR3 is 15 amino acids. J was trimmed by 3 bases and V by 5 bases; bases with no gene match: 6. CDR3 residues: CASSLRGTGEETQYF. The CDR3 DNA, read in part, is TGTGCCAGCAGCCTACGAGGGACAGGGGAAGAGACC.

With respect to this clone: The read falls 3 residues short of the CDR3 end, and the missing part is taken from the germline J gene. The chain employs TRBV2 and TRBJ2-7; a weak D match, TRBD2 (6 bases). V was pared by 2 bases and J by 3 bases, with 8 bases between. The CDR3 is 13 amino acids. CDR1 is SNHLY and CDR2 is FYNNEI in the germline V gene. The CDR3 DNA, read in part, is TGTGCCAGCAGTGAATTGGAGGGCTACGAG. Its protein product is CASSELEGYE. The entire CDR3 reads CASSELEGYEQYF.

In the case of this clone: The read finishes 3 residues shy of the CDR3 end, and the germline J gene is used to complete it. The chain carries TRBV7-2 and TRBJ1-1; D perhaps matches TRBD1 (6 bases). CDR3 length equals 14 residues. CDR1 is SGHTA and CDR2 is FQGNSA in the germline V gene. V lost 3 bases and J 5 bases, leaving 13 bases between the germline ends. CDR3 bases read: TGTGCCAGCAGCTTTTACAGGGAGGAAACTGAA. It yields the protein CASSFYREETE. The full CDR3 protein reads CASSFYREETEAFF.

With respect to this clone: The sequenced fragment ends 3 residues before the CDR3 boundary, so the rest is inferred from the germline J gene. The J gene is TRBJ2-1, the V gene TRBV2; D gene uncertain. The germline CDR1 and CDR2 sequences are SNHLY and FYNNEI. The length of the CDR3 is 15 residues. V lost 7 bases and J 1 base, leaving 14 bases between the germline ends. CDR3 loop: CASTEITPSYNEQFF. The CDR3 bases that were read are TGTGCCAGCACAGAGATTACCCCATCCTACAATGAG.

Comment on this clone: The read is 3 residues too short to cover the CDR3 end, so that end is filled in from the germline J gene. V gene TRBV19 combines with J gene TRBJ2-5, with 9 bases fitting TRBD2. V lost 3 bases and J lost 5; bases outside the gene matches: 16. The CDR3 has 18 residues. Germline V gives CDR1 LNHDA, CDR2 SQIVND (reference sequence). The CDR3 DNA, read in part, is TGTGCCAGTAGTATCCCCCCCCTAGCGGGGAGGGTTGCGGAGACC. Translated: CASSIPPLAGRVAET. The whole CDR3 sequence reads CASSIPPLAGRVAETQYF.

As to this clone: The sequence runs out 3 residues before the end of the CDR3; the remainder is reconstructed from the germline J gene. This chain uses TRBV7-2 with TRBJ1-2; D call uncertain. The CDR3 sequence is 11 residues long. Deletions cut 7 bases from V and 0 bases from J, with 3 bases between. In germline, CDR1 is SGHTA, CDR2 FQGNSA. Here the CDR3 reads CASTPNYGYTF. Incomplete CDR3 DNA: TGTGCCAGCACTCCTAACTATGGC.

Comments on this clone: The observed sequence ends 3 residues before the CDR3 terminus, with the missing tail filled in from the germline J gene. The V call is TRBV19, the J call TRBJ2-7, with D perhaps TRBD1 (6 bases). CDR1 is LNHDA and CDR2 is SQIVND in the germline V gene (reference sequence). The V gene lost 2 bases and the J gene lost 3 bases, with 14 bases spanning the gap. CDR3 length: 15 amino acids. CDR3 sequence: CASSITVGQHYEQYF. The CDR3 bases that were read are TGTGCCAGTAGTATAACCGTAGGACAGCACTACGAG.

Remarks on this clone: The read gets to within 3 residues of the CDR3 end, and the germline J gene fills in the rest. The rearrangement uses TRBV19 and TRBJ2-3; 9 bases match TRBD2. Germline trimming cut 3 bases from V and 0 bases from J; bases unmatched to any gene: 4. Germline-derived CDR1 and CDR2 are LNHDA and SQIVND (reference sequence). The CDR3 consists of 16 residues. The DNA read from the CDR3 is TGTGCCAGTAGTATTTTAGCGGGGGTCAGCACAGATACG. Residues: CASSILAGVSTDT. In full, the CDR3 reads CASSILAGVSTDTQYF.

About this clone itself: The CDR3 goes on 3 residues after the read ends, and that part is filled in from the germline J gene. V gene TRBV2 combines with J gene TRBJ1-1; D remains unclear. This CDR3 is 13 amino acids long. V was clipped by 6 bases and J by 2 bases, with 10 bases between them. Germline CDR1 reads SNHLY; CDR2 reads FYNNEI. CDR3 DNA, as far as it was read: TGTGCCAGCAGGTCTTTATTTAACACTGAA. Amino acids: CASRSLFNTE. The complete CDR3 reads CASRSLFNTEAFF.

As regards this clone: The DNA ends 3 residues before the CDR3 does, and the rest of the CDR3 is filled in from the germline J gene. This chain connects TRBV18 to TRBJ1-1, with a tentative D call TRBD1 (5 bases). The CDR3 loop spans 16 amino acids. CDR1 is KGHSH, CDR2 LQKENI, per germline. The V gene lost 3 bases and the J gene lost 1 base, with 15 bases spanning the gap. The DNA read from the CDR3 is TGTGCCAGCTCACCCTTCCAGGGCGCGACGAACACTGAA. Translating it yields CASSPFQGATNTE. The CDR3 in its entirety is CASSPFQGATNTEAFF.

About this clone itself: The CDR3 is cut off 3 residues early in the read; its end comes from the germline J gene. The V gene is TRBV18, the J gene TRBJ2-3; no clear D. The CDR3 spans 14 residues. Looked up from germline, CDR1 is KGHSH and CDR2 is LQKENI. Trimming stripped 0 bases from V and 4 bases from J, with 8 bases between. The sequenced part of the CDR3 DNA is TGTGCCAGCTCACCACCCTCAGTCGCAGATACG. It codes for CASSPPSVADT. The CDR3 in its entirety is CASSPPSVADTQYF.

As for this clone: From the germline J gene comes the end of the CDR3, since the read stops 3 residues before it. The chain has TRBV2 and TRBJ1-4, with 7 bases matching TRBD1. Trimming cost V 6 bases and J 6 bases; bases outside gene matches: 7. CDR3 length: 14 residues. CDR1 SNHLY and CDR2 FYNNEI come from the germline V gene. The CDR3 is CASSLTGTDEKLFF. The CDR3 bases that were read are TGTGCCAGCAGCCTGACAGGGACCGATGAAAAA.

As for this clone: The sequence runs out 3 residues before the end of the CDR3; the remainder is reconstructed from the germline J gene. The chain recombines TRBV19 with TRBJ1-5; possibly TRBD1 for D (5 bases). The CDR3 contains 14 residues. V lost 9 bases and J lost 0, with 12 bases in between. Germline loops: CDR1 LNHDA, CDR2 SQIVND (reference sequence). The sequenced CDR3 bases are TGTGCCAGCCAGACAGTTCATAGCAATCAGCCC. As protein: CASQTVHSNQP. The whole CDR3 is CASQTVHSNQPQHF.

Concerning this clone: The read ends 3 residues early relative to the CDR3; the germline J gene fills the gap. The V call is TRBV7-7, the J call TRBJ2-5, with 8 bases aligning to TRBD2. Germline V gene data show CDR1 as SSHAT and CDR2 as FNYEAQ (reference sequence). This CDR3 comprises 16 residues. With 1 base clipped from V and 1 base from J, the junction kept 5 bases outside the gene matches. CDR3 loop: CASSLVFGGAQETQYF. The sequenced part of the CDR3 DNA is TGTGCCAGCAGCTTAGTCTTCGGGGGGGCCCAAGAGACC.